The clone carrying this T cell receptor beta chain was counted many times. These data originate in a study of human T cells and chemical hapten exposure. The CDR3 extends over 16 amino acids. Trimming removed 4 bases at V and 3 bases at J, with 18 bases between. The V gene's germline CDR1 is SGDLS and CDR2 YYNGEE. TCRdb passed the RACE reads through MiXCR, listing each CDR3 protein once. The sample has about 380,000 distinct CDR3 sequences; 5.1% are singletons. As to time point: pre-sensitization, week 0. Treatment specified: therapeutic diphenylcyclopropenone sensitization with weekly scalp DPC. The receptor was derived from a woman between 45 and 60 years old with alopecia areata. Some clones in this sample may be carry-over from other donors' samples. The specimen was whole blood, collected in connection with sensitization to the hapten diphenylcyclopropenone (DPC). This chain links TRBV9 with TRBJ2-3; the D is unclear. The CDR3 is CASSPETGFGTDTQYF. CDR3 nucleotides: TGTGCCAGCAGCCCCGAGACTGGGTTCGGGACAGATACGCAGTATTTT.